These T cell receptor beta chains were read from a single sample in a study of T-cell memory formation after mild COVID-19. TCRdb analysed the 5' RACE reads with MiXCR anew, one entry per CDR3 protein. The sample contains about 540,000 distinct CDR3 sequences, 20% of which appear only once. Source material: PBMCs or a T cell subset sorted from them (not recorded which). All receptors come from an adult woman who had mild COVID-19 (a few samples of this study predate the infection). Cell type and time point are not known. Each CDR3 is given with its conserved first and last residue. The order of the fields is V gene, J gene, clone size, D gene, CDR3 protein, CDR3 DNA. D genes are given only for firm matches. Only part of the rows carry a size: once, few, many, or a class if the clone is expanded.

V gene: TRBV7-8; J gene: TRBJ2-7; clone size: many; D gene: .; CDR3 protein: CASTLTGPSYEQYF; CDR3 DNA: TGTGCCAGCACTCTAACCGGCCCCTCCTACGAGCAGTACTTC
V gene: TRBV5-1; J gene: TRBJ2-3; clone size: .; D gene: TRBD1; CDR3 protein: CASSLGDRGLNTDTQYF; CDR3 DNA: TGCGCCAGCAGCTTGGGGGACAGGGGACTCAACACAGATACGCAGTATTTT
V gene: TRBV5-6; J gene: TRBJ2-5; clone size: .; D gene: .; CDR3 protein: CASSLSGVDLQETQYF; CDR3 DNA: TGTGCCAGCAGCTTGTCGGGAGTTGACCTCCAAGAGACCCAGTACTTC
V gene: TRBV5-1; J gene: TRBJ2-2; clone size: many; D gene: TRBD1; CDR3 protein: CASRQGASTGELFF; CDR3 DNA: TGCGCCAGCAGACAGGGGGCGAGCACCGGGGAGCTGTTTTTT
V gene: TRBV5-1; J gene: TRBJ1-1; clone size: few; D gene: .; CDR3 protein: CASSSRGANTEAFF; CDR3 DNA: TGCGCCAGCAGCTCCCGTGGGGCGAACACTGAAGCTTTCTTT
V gene: TRBV12-3/TRBV12-4; J gene: TRBJ2-5; clone size: .; D gene: .; CDR3 protein: CASSLGPGAGETQYF; CDR3 DNA: TGTGCCAGCAGTTTAGGTCCAGGGGCCGGAGAGACCCAGTACTTC
V gene: TRBV6-2/TRBV6-3; J gene: TRBJ2-1; clone size: .; D gene: TRBD2; CDR3 protein: CASSHLWSGSNNEQFF; CDR3 DNA: TGTGCCAGCAGCCATCTTTGGAGCGGGAGTAACAATGAGCAGTTCTTC
V gene: TRBV11-2; J gene: TRBJ1-5; clone size: .; D gene: .; CDR3 protein: CASSSGREQPQHF; CDR3 DNA: TGTGCCAGCAGTTCAGGGAGGGAACAGCCCCAGCATTTT
V gene: TRBV7-2; J gene: TRBJ2-3; clone size: many; D gene: .; CDR3 protein: CASNARVGTTDTQYF; CDR3 DNA: TGTGCCAGCAACGCAAGGGTTGGCACAACAGATACGCAGTATTTT
V gene: TRBV5-1; J gene: TRBJ2-2; clone size: few; D gene: TRBD1; CDR3 protein: CASSFPGTASNTGELFF; CDR3 DNA: TGCGCCAGCAGCTTTCCGGGGACAGCTTCGAACACCGGGGAGCTGTTTTTT
V gene: TRBV5-1; J gene: TRBJ2-3; clone size: .; D gene: .; CDR3 protein: CASSLAQGGSTDTQYF; CDR3 DNA: TGCGCCAGCAGCCTAGCTCAGGGAGGAAGCACAGATACGCAGTATTTT
V gene: TRBV4-2; J gene: TRBJ2-1; clone size: few; D gene: TRBD2; CDR3 protein: CASSSTTGLAENNEQFF; CDR3 DNA: TGTGCCAGCAGCTCAACAACTGGACTAGCGGAAAACAATGAGCAGTTCTTC
V gene: TRBV29-1; J gene: TRBJ2-3; clone size: .; D gene: .; CDR3 protein: CSVERGSSTDTQYF; CDR3 DNA: TGCAGCGTTGAGAGGGGATCTAGCACAGATACGCAGTATTTT
V gene: TRBV20-1; J gene: TRBJ1-5; clone size: few; D gene: .; CDR3 protein: CSASRDTNQPQHF; CDR3 DNA: TGCAGTGCTAGTAGGGACACAAATCAGCCCCAGCATTTT
V gene: TRBV4-1; J gene: TRBJ2-7; clone size: .; D gene: .; CDR3 protein: CASSQRTASSYEQYF; CDR3 DNA: TGCGCCAGCAGCCAAAGGACGGCTAGCTCCTACGAGCAGTACTTC
V gene: TRBV7-3; J gene: TRBJ2-3; clone size: few; D gene: .; CDR3 protein: CASSLSGAQRGYTDTQYF; CDR3 DNA: TGTGCCAGCAGCTTATCTGGGGCTCAGCGAGGCTACACAGATACGCAGTATTTT
V gene: TRBV5-1; J gene: TRBJ1-1; clone size: .; D gene: TRBD1; CDR3 protein: CASSLAFGTGIGDTEAFF; CDR3 DNA: TGCGCCAGCAGCTTGGCATTTGGGACAGGGATTGGTGACACTGAAGCTTTCTTT
V gene: TRBV25-1; J gene: TRBJ2-7; clone size: .; D gene: TRBD2; CDR3 protein: CASSEYGEGHEQYF; CDR3 DNA: TGTGCCAGCAGTGAATATGGGGAGGGCCACGAGCAGTACTTC
V gene: TRBV7-8; J gene: TRBJ2-1; clone size: few; D gene: TRBD2; CDR3 protein: CASSLLSSGSYNEQFF; CDR3 DNA: TGTGCCAGCAGCTTACTCTCTAGCGGATCCTACAATGAGCAGTTCTTC
V gene: TRBV29-1; J gene: TRBJ2-1; clone size: many; D gene: TRBD1; CDR3 protein: CSVERDRGAEQFF; CDR3 DNA: TGCAGCGTTGAGCGGGACAGGGGAGCTGAGCAGTTCTTC
V gene: TRBV10-3; J gene: TRBJ1-3; clone size: many; D gene: .; CDR3 protein: CAISGQTYGSSGNTIYF; CDR3 DNA: TGTGCCATCAGCGGACAGACGTACGGCTCCTCTGGAAACACCATATATTTT
V gene: TRBV30; J gene: TRBJ2-1; clone size: .; D gene: TRBD2; CDR3 protein: CAWRGAGDEQFF; CDR3 DNA: TGTGCCTGGAGGGGCGCGGGGGACGAGCAGTTCTTC
V gene: TRBV12-3/TRBV12-4; J gene: TRBJ1-3; clone size: many; D gene: .; CDR3 protein: CASSLASGNTIYF; CDR3 DNA: TGTGCCAGCAGCCTGGCCTCTGGAAACACCATATATTTT
V gene: TRBV5-1; J gene: TRBJ2-1; clone size: many; D gene: .; CDR3 protein: CASSLGSSYNEQFF; CDR3 DNA: TGTGCCAGCAGCTTAGGGAGCTCCTACAATGAGCAGTTCTTC
V gene: TRBV19; J gene: TRBJ1-5; clone size: .; D gene: TRBD1; CDR3 protein: CASRTGQGVRPQHF; CDR3 DNA: TGTGCCAGCAGGACAGGGCAGGGGGTTCGGCCCCAGCATTTT
V gene: TRBV20-1; J gene: TRBJ2-3; clone size: .; D gene: TRBD2; CDR3 protein: CSAETLAGPGSTQYF; CDR3 DNA: TGCAGTGCCGAGACATTAGCGGGACCGGGGAGTACGCAGTATTTT
V gene: TRBV5-1; J gene: TRBJ2-1; clone size: few; D gene: .; CDR3 protein: CASSLHTGNEQFF; CDR3 DNA: TGCGCCAGCAGCTTGCATACCGGCAATGAGCAGTTCTTC
V gene: TRBV29-1; J gene: TRBJ2-7; clone size: few; D gene: .; CDR3 protein: CSVRQGWEQYF; CDR3 DNA: TGCAGCGTTCGCCAGGGGTGGGAGCAGTACTTC
V gene: TRBV7-9; J gene: TRBJ2-1; clone size: .; D gene: .; CDR3 protein: CASSPTNMDNEQFF; CDR3 DNA: TGTGCCAGCAGCCCGACCAACATGGACAATGAGCAGTTCTTC
V gene: TRBV18; J gene: TRBJ1-2; clone size: .; D gene: .; CDR3 protein: CASSPGLARHYGYTF; CDR3 DNA: TGTGCCAGCTCACCAGGGTTAGCCAGACACTATGGCTACACCTTC
V gene: TRBV11-2; J gene: TRBJ2-5; clone size: few; D gene: .; CDR3 protein: CASSLDAWGRWETQYF; CDR3 DNA: TGTGCCAGCAGCTTAGATGCCTGGGGGAGGTGGGAGACCCAGTACTTC
V gene: TRBV5-1; J gene: TRBJ2-7; clone size: few; D gene: TRBD1; CDR3 protein: CASSWAGQGNDEQYF; CDR3 DNA: TGCGCCAGCAGCTGGGCGGGACAGGGGAACGACGAGCAGTACTTC
V gene: TRBV12-3/TRBV12-4; J gene: TRBJ2-7; clone size: .; D gene: .; CDR3 protein: CASSMTGTGSYEQYF; CDR3 DNA: TGTGCCAGCAGCATGACGGGCACAGGGTCCTACGAGCAGTACTTC
V gene: TRBV7-3; J gene: TRBJ2-5; clone size: few; D gene: .; CDR3 protein: CASSLDRTSGGKTQYF; CDR3 DNA: TGTGCCAGCAGCTTAGACAGGACGTCCGGCGGGAAGACCCAGTACTTC
V gene: TRBV7-9; J gene: TRBJ2-7; clone size: few; D gene: TRBD2; CDR3 protein: CASSSVSGRAVDEQYF; CDR3 DNA: TGTGCCAGCAGCTCCGTTAGCGGGAGGGCTGTTGACGAGCAGTACTTC
V gene: TRBV4-2; J gene: TRBJ2-1; clone size: few; D gene: .; CDR3 protein: CASGAMNEQFF; CDR3 DNA: TGTGCCTCAGGGGCAATGAATGAGCAGTTCTTC
V gene: TRBV5-4; J gene: TRBJ2-3; clone size: few; D gene: TRBD1; CDR3 protein: CASSLPGQGLKGATDTQYF; CDR3 DNA: TGTGCCAGCAGCTTGCCTGGACAGGGATTAAAGGGGGCCACAGATACGCAGTATTTT
V gene: TRBV20-1; J gene: TRBJ1-1; clone size: few; D gene: .; CDR3 protein: CSARLGGLGTEAFF; CDR3 DNA: TGCAGTGCTAGATTGGGGGGCCTAGGCACTGAAGCTTTCTTT
V gene: TRBV7-2; J gene: TRBJ2-7; clone size: few; D gene: .; CDR3 protein: CASSPDHYEQYF; CDR3 DNA: TGTGCCAGCAGCCCGGACCACTACGAGCAGTACTTC
V gene: TRBV4-1; J gene: TRBJ1-1; clone size: .; D gene: .; CDR3 protein: CASSPIGGGRKTEAFF; CDR3 DNA: TGCGCCAGCAGCCCCATTGGTGGGGGCAGGAAGACTGAAGCTTTCTTT
V gene: TRBV7-2; J gene: TRBJ2-7; clone size: few; D gene: .; CDR3 protein: CASSLALAAISSYEQYF; CDR3 DNA: TGTGCCAGCAGCTTAGCGCTTGCGGCGATAAGCTCCTACGAGCAGTACTTC
V gene: TRBV20-1; J gene: TRBJ2-3; clone size: .; D gene: TRBD2; CDR3 protein: CSATTSGGTDTQYF; CDR3 DNA: TGCAGTGCAACCACTAGCGGGGGCACAGATACGCAGTATTTT
V gene: TRBV6-5; J gene: TRBJ2-1; clone size: few; D gene: .; CDR3 protein: CASSPRGPSYNEQFF; CDR3 DNA: TGTGCCAGCAGTCCCCGGGGACCCTCCTACAATGAGCAGTTCTTC
V gene: TRBV7-2; J gene: TRBJ2-3; clone size: few; D gene: .; CDR3 protein: CASSLELSDTQYF; CDR3 DNA: TGTGCCAGCAGCTTAGAGCTTTCAGATACGCAGTATTTT
V gene: TRBV2; J gene: TRBJ1-2; clone size: .; D gene: .; CDR3 protein: CASSSQGLDYGYTF; CDR3 DNA: TGTGCCAGCAGTTCGCAGGGTTTGGACTATGGCTACACCTTC
V gene: TRBV28; J gene: TRBJ2-4; clone size: .; D gene: .; CDR3 protein: CASSFPGMTENIQYF; CDR3 DNA: TGTGCCAGCAGTTTCCCCGGGATGACCGAAAACATTCAGTACTTC
V gene: TRBV12-3/TRBV12-4; J gene: TRBJ2-7; clone size: few; D gene: .; CDR3 protein: CASSAVYEQYF; CDR3 DNA: TGTGCCAGCAGCGCAGTCTACGAGCAGTACTTC
V gene: TRBV7-2; J gene: TRBJ2-1; clone size: few; D gene: TRBD2; CDR3 protein: CASSSPRLAGRSYNEQFF; CDR3 DNA: TGTGCCAGCAGCTCACCCCGACTAGCGGGGCGCTCCTACAATGAGCAGTTCTTC
V gene: TRBV24-1; J gene: TRBJ2-5; clone size: few; D gene: .; CDR3 protein: CATSDSTMLGQETQYF; CDR3 DNA: TGTGCCACCAGTGATTCAACTATGTTGGGGCAAGAGACCCAGTACTTC
V gene: TRBV5-1; J gene: TRBJ2-1; clone size: .; D gene: TRBD2; CDR3 protein: CAIPRGLAVSSYNEQFF; CDR3 DNA: TGCGCCATCCCAAGAGGGCTAGCGGTCAGCTCCTACAATGAGCAGTTCTTC
V gene: TRBV7-6; J gene: TRBJ2-1; clone size: .; D gene: TRBD2; CDR3 protein: CASSSVAGGPYNEQFF; CDR3 DNA: TGTGCCAGCAGCTCCGTAGCGGGGGGCCCCTACAATGAGCAGTTCTTC
V gene: TRBV4-2; J gene: TRBJ1-4; clone size: few; D gene: .; CDR3 protein: CASSQGSGGGEKLFF; CDR3 DNA: TGTGCCAGCAGCCAAGGGTCTGGCGGAGGTGAAAAACTGTTTTTT
V gene: TRBV7-6; J gene: TRBJ2-3; clone size: .; D gene: TRBD2; CDR3 protein: CASSLLLAGAADTQYF; CDR3 DNA: TGTGCCAGCAGCCTTCTACTAGCGGGAGCCGCAGATACGCAGTATTTT
V gene: TRBV5-4; J gene: TRBJ2-5; clone size: .; D gene: TRBD1; CDR3 protein: CASSLGGQTETQYF; CDR3 DNA: TGTGCCAGCAGCTTGGGGGGACAGACAGAGACCCAGTACTTC
V gene: TRBV5-1; J gene: TRBJ2-7; clone size: .; D gene: TRBD1; CDR3 protein: CASSGGTGSYEQYF; CDR3 DNA: TGCGCCAGCAGCGGCGGGACAGGGAGCTACGAGCAGTACTTC
V gene: TRBV7-8; J gene: TRBJ2-7; clone size: .; D gene: TRBD1; CDR3 protein: CASSLDAGTESYEQYF; CDR3 DNA: TGTGCCAGCAGCTTAGACGCCGGGACAGAGTCCTACGAGCAGTACTTC
V gene: TRBV6-5; J gene: TRBJ2-1; clone size: few; D gene: .; CDR3 protein: CATSRVSSYNEQFF; CDR3 DNA: TGTGCCACCTCTCGGGTGAGCTCCTACAATGAGCAGTTCTTC
V gene: TRBV3-1; J gene: TRBJ2-7; clone size: .; D gene: TRBD2; CDR3 protein: CASSPYSAGVDEQYF; CDR3 DNA: TGTGCCAGCAGCCCGTACTCGGCGGGGGTAGACGAGCAGTACTTC